The rows below give T cell receptor beta chains drawn from one sample of a study of T cells in Graves' hyperthyroidism and ophthalmopathy. Each CDR3 protein gets one entry after TCRdb re-called the multiplex PCR reads with MiXCR. Of around 520,000 distinct CDR3 sequences in the sample, roughly a quarter were seen once. What was sequenced was blood. The source is a woman in her twenties or thirties with Graves' ophthalmopathy. CDR3s include the opening cysteine and the closing phenylalanine or tryptophan. Not all rows give a size; the values are once, few, many and, for expanded clones, a class.

clone size,V gene,J gene,CDR3 protein
NA,TRBV20-1,TRBJ1-5,CSASGTGYYQPQHF
NA,TRBV5-6,TRBJ1-1,CASSWRTVNTEAFF
many,TRBV28,TRBJ2-7,CASSFSLRDRTYEQYF
many,TRBV5-4,TRBJ2-7,CASSPDRGNEQYF
few,TRBV11-2,TRBJ2-2,CASSPQTAGELFF
NA,TRBV29-1,TRBJ2-5,CSVVWREGPETQYF
many,TRBV6-5,TRBJ2-7,CASSYGGGSYEQYF
NA,TRBV20-1,TRBJ1-5,CSARGSGADNQPQHF
many,TRBV6-5,TRBJ1-1,CASSYGRETEAFF
many,TRBV28,TRBJ2-5,CASSPRGQGETQYF
NA,TRBV4-1,TRBJ1-2,CASSWDSLTYGYTF
NA,TRBV28,TRBJ1-1,CATRTRGTEAFF
many,TRBV27,TRBJ1-1,CASSLQTGNTEAFF
few,TRBV5-1,TRBJ1-1,CASSLGSTNTGAFF
few,TRBV29-1,TRBJ2-7,CSVEDFRGTGRSGEQYF
many,TRBV11-1,TRBJ2-5,CASSSRTSGRTRETQYF
few,TRBV19,TRBJ1-1,CASSRDRANQGTEAFF
many,TRBV2,TRBJ1-5,CASSPLTGTNQPQHF
many,TRBV2,TRBJ1-2,CASVRVVGYTF
many,TRBV6-2/TRBV6-3,TRBJ1-2,CASSGPHGYAF
many,TRBV12-3/TRBV12-4,TRBJ1-1,CASSLASVVGFF
many,TRBV6-2/TRBV6-3,TRBJ2-5,CASSYSNDGEKETQYF
NA,TRBV2,TRBJ1-1,CASNEGQPEAFF
NA,TRBV11-2,TRBJ2-7,CASSLGERGGYEQYF
many,TRBV29-1,TRBJ1-5,CSVSRGSNQPQHF
many,TRBV5-1,TRBJ1-2,CASSLPPGTEYGYTF
NA,TRBV7-2,TRBJ2-5,CATQAGSQETQYF
many,TRBV19,TRBJ1-1,CASTTLNGAPNTEAFF
NA,TRBV6-1,TRBJ1-1,CASRVLTGADTEAFF
NA,TRBV2,TRBJ2-5,CASSGLAGGLQETQYF
many,TRBV6-2/TRBV6-3,TRBJ1-5,CASSKSGYRQPQHF
many,TRBV7-9,TRBJ2-5,CASSFDKETQYF
many,TRBV19,TRBJ1-1,CASSMGETEAFF
NA,TRBV12-3/TRBV12-4,TRBJ1-2,CASSLITDSRYTF
many,TRBV12-5,TRBJ1-6,CASGYTGTVNSPLHF
NA,TRBV2,TRBJ2-4,CARQSAGGSGNVQYF
NA,TRBV12-3/TRBV12-4,TRBJ2-7,CASLRTGGPYEQYF
NA,TRBV6-2/TRBV6-3,TRBJ2-6,CASHRNRGVSGANVLTF
few,TRBV7-3,TRBJ2-5,CASSLLAGPQETQYF
many,TRBV12-3/TRBV12-4,TRBJ1-2,CASSPIWTGSGYTF
NA,TRBV7-2,TRBJ2-5,CASARTSGIGETQYF
NA,TRBV6-1,TRBJ1-5,CASSEARIAGGPGNQPQHF
many,TRBV20-1,TRBJ2-7,CSAKRPLAGYEQYF
NA,TRBV30,TRBJ2-7,CAWSAPKHEQYF
few,TRBV25-1,TRBJ2-2,CASIAKGTGETGELFF
many,TRBV12-3/TRBV12-4,TRBJ2-7,CASSFGQADEQYF
many,TRBV30,TRBJ1-1,CAWSVLPSRQAVAFF
many,TRBV12-3/TRBV12-4,TRBJ1-5,CASSSSGVFHQPQHF
many,TRBV6-5,TRBJ1-5,CASSSSGKGNQPQHF
many,TRBV29-1,TRBJ2-7,CSVLEGSYEQYF
many,TRBV7-6,TRBJ2-5,CASSSRLAQETQYF